The 2 T cell receptor beta chains given below trace back to one sample, sequenced in a study of blood T cell repertoires in COVID-19. Profiling relied on immunoSEQ multiplex PCR, and the TCRdb table lists in-frame clones only, not all of them. Of 200,000 to 250,000 clones in the sample, roughly 80% were seen once. The sample consisted of peripheral blood. The receptors derive from a human donor in a cohort sampled during active COVID-19.

The CDR3 protein is CASSQAADHNYGYTF. The CDR3, as DNA: TGCGCCAGCAGCCAAGCCGCAGATCATAACTATGGCTACACCTTC. This chain joins TRBV4-3 and TRBJ1-2; D not resolved. Germline V gene data show CDR1 as LGHNA and CDR2 as YSLEER. This CDR3 contains 15 residues. V was shortened by 1 base and J by 1 base, with 10 bases between the two germline ends.

This clone was counted once. The chain employs TRBV6-5 and TRBJ1-1; D might be TRBD1 (6 bases). The CDR3 length is 15 residues. V dropped 11 bases and J dropped 3 bases, with 22 bases sitting between them. The germline V gene encodes CDR1 MNHEY and CDR2 SVGAGI. CDR3: CACRKGGASHTEAFF. The CDR3 nucleotides are TGTGCCTGCCGTAAGGGGGGGGCCTCTCACACTGAAGCTTTCTTT.